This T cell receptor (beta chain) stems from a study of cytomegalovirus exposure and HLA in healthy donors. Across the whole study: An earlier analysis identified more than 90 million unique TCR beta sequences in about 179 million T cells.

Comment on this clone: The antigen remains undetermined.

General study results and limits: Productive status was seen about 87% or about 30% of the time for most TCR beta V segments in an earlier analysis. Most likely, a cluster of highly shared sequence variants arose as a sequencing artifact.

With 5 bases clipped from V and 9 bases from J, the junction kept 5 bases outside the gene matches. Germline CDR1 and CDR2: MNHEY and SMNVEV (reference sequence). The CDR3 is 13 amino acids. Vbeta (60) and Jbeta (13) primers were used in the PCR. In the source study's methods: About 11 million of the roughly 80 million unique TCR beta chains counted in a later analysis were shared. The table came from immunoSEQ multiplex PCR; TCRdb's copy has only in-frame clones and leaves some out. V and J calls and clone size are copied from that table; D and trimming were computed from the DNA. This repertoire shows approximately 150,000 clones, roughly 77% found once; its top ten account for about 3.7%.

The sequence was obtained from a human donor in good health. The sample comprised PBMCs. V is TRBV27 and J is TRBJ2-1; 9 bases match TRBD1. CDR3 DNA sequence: TGTGCCAGCAGTGCCCTGGGACAGGGTGAGCAGTTCTTC. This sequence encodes CASSALGQGEQFF.